Below, one TCR beta chain is given with its context. The antigen remains unidentified. These data are taken from a study of T cell responses to AZD1222 COVID-19 vaccine. Looking at the study overall: Second doses were pooled across both intervals (about 4 or about 12 weeks). The study's findings and limits: It should be noted that donors were predominantly white British and more often female, and clonal diversity was possibly underestimated. Following two doses of AZD1222, Spike-specific TCR breadth and depth rose.

After removal of 0 bases from V and 5 bases from J, the junction contained 5 bases not matched to a gene. The CDR3 is 16 residues long. Per germline, CDR1 MNHEY and CDR2 SVGEGT. Assay used: immunoSEQ multiplex PCR; TCRdb lists only in-frame clones, some missing. The data hold about 120,000 clones, with 92% observed a single time. This sample comprised peripheral blood, obtained on day 0 of AZD1222 vaccination. The rearrangement joins TRBV6-2 or TRBV6-3 to TRBJ1-1, with 11 positions matching TRBD1. The sequence was obtained from an adult in good health. The CDR3 loop reads CASSYSGTGGRTEAFF. CDR3 nucleotides: TGTGCCAGCAGTTACTCAGGGACAGGGGGTAGGACTGAAGCTTTCTTT.